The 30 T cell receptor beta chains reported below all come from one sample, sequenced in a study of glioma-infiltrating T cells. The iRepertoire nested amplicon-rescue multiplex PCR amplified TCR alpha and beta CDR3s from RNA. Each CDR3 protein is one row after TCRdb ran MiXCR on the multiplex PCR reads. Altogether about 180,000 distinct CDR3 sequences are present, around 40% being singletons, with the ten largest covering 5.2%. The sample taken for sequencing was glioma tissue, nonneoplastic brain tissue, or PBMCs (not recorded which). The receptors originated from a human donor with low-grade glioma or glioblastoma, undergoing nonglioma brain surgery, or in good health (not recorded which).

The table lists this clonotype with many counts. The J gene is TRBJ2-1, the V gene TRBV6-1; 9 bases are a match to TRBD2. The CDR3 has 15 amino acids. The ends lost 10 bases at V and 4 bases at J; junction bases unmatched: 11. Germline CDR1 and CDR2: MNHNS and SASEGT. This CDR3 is CATTEGSGRYNEQFF. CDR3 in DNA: TGTGCCACAACCGAAGGTAGCGGGAGATACAATGAGCAGTTCTTC.

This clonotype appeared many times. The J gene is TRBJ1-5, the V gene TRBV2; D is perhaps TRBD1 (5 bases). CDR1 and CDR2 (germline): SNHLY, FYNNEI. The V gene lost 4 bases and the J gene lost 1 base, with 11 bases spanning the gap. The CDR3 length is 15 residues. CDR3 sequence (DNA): TGTGCCAGCAGTGCTACGCGGGACAGCAATCAGCCCCAGCATTTT. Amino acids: CASSATRDSNQPQHF.

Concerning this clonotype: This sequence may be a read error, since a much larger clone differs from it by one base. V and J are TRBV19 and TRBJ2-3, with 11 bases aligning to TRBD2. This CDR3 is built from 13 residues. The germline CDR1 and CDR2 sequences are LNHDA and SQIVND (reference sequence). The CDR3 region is CSSSSGRADTQYF. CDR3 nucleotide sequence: TGTTCCAGTAGTAGCGGGAGGGCGGATACGCAGTATTTT.

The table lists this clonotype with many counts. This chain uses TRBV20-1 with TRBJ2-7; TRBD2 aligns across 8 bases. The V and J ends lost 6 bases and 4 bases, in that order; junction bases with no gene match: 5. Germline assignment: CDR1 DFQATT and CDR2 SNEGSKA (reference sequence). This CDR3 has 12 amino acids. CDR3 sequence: CSAGRARYEQYF. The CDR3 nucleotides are TGCAGTGCCGGGAGGGCCCGGTACGAGCAGTACTTC.

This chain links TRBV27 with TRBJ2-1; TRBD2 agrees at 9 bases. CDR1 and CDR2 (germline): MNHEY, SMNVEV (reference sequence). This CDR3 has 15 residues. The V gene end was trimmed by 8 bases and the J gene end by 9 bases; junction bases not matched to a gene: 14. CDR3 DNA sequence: TGTGCCAGCGGGATTAGCGGGAGTCCCTACTCTGAGCAGTTCTTC. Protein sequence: CASGISGSPYSEQFF.

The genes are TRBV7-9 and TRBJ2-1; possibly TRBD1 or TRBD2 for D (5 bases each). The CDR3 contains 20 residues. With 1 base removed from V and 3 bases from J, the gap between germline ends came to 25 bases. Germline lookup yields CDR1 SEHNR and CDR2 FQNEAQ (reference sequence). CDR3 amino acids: CASSLGIDLTGPHLYNEQFF. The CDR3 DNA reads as TGTGCCAGCAGCTTAGGGATAGACTTGACGGGACCTCACCTCTACAATGAGCAGTTCTTC.

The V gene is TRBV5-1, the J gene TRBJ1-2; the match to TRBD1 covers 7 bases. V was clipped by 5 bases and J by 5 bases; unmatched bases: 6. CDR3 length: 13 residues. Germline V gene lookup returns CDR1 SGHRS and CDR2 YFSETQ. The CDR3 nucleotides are TGCGCCAGCAGAATCGACAGGGATTATGGCTACACCTTC. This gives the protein CASRIDRDYGYTF.

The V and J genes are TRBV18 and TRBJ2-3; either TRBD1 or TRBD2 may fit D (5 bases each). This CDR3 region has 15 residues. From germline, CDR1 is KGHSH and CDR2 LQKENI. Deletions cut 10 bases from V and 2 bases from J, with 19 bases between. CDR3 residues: CATSLRQGDTDTQYF. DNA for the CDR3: TGTGCCACCTCCTTAAGGCAGGGAGACACAGATACGCAGTATTTT.

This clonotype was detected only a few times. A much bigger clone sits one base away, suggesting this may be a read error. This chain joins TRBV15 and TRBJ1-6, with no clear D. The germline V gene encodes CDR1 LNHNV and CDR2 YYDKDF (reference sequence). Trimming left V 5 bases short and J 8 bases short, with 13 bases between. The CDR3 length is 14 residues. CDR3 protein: CATSLRPGDSPLHF. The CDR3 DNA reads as TGTGCCACCAGCCTGAGACCGGGAGATTCACCCCTCCACTTT.

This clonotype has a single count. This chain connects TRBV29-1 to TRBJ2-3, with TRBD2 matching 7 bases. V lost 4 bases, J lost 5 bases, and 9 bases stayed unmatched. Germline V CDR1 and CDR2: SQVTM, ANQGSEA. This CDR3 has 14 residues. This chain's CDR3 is CSVGNLIAGDTQYF. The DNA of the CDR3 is TGCAGCGTTGGAAACCTAATAGCGGGAGATACGCAGTATTTT.

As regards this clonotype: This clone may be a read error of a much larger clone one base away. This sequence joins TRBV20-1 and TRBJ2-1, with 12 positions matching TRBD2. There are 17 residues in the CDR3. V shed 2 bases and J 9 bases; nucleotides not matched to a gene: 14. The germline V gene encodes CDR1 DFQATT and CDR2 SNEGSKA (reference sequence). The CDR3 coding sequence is TGCAGTGCTAGACATCCCTCGCTAGCGGGAGGGCCTGCTGAGCAGTTCTTC. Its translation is CSARHPSLAGGPAEQFF.

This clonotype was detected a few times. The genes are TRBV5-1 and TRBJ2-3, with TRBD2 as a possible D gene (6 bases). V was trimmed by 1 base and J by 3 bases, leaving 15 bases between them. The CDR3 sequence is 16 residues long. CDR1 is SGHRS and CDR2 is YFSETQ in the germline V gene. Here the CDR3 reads CASSLRRGIMTDTQYF. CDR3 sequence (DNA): TGCGCCAGCAGCTTGAGGAGGGGTATTATGACAGATACGCAGTATTTT.

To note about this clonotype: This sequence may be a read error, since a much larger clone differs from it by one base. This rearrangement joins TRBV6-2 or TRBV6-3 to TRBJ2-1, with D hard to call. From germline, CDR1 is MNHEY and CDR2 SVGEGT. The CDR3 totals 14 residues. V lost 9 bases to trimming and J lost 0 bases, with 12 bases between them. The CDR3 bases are TGTGCCAGAGGTTTCCCGGGCTCCTACAATGAGCAGTTCTTC. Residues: CARGFPGSYNEQFF.

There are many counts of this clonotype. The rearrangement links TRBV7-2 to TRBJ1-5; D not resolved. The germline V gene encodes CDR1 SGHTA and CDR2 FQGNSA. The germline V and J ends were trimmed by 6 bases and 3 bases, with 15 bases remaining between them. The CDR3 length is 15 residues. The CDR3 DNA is TGTGCCAGCAGTTTAACCCCACAAGCCAATCAGCCCCAGCATTTT. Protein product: CASSLTPQANQPQHF. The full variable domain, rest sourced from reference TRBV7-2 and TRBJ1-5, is GAGVSQSPSNKVTEKGKDVELRCDPISGHTALYWYRQSLGQGLEFLIYFQGNSAPDKSGLPSDRFSAERTGGSVSTLTIQRTQQEDSAVYLCASSLTPQANQPQHFGDGTRLSIL.

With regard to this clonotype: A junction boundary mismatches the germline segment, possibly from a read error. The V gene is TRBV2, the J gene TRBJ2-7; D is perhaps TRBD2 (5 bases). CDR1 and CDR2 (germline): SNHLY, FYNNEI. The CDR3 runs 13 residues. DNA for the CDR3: TGTGCCAGGAGTGCTGTATCGGGGATAGAGCAGTACTTC. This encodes CARSAVSGIEQYF. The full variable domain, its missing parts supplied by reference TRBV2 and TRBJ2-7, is EPEVTQTPSHQVTQMGQEVILRCVPISNHLYFYWYRQILGQKVEFLVSFYNNEISEKSEIFDDQFSVERPDGSNFTLKIRSTKLEDSAMYFCARSAVSGIEQYFGPGTRLTVT.

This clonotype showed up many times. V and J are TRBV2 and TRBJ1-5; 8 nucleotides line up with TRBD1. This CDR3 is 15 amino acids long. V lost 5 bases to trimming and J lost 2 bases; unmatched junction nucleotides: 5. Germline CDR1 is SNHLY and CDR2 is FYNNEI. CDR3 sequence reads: CASSKDRDGNQPQHF. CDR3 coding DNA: TGTGCCAGCAGTAAGGACAGGGATGGCAATCAGCCCCAGCATTTT.

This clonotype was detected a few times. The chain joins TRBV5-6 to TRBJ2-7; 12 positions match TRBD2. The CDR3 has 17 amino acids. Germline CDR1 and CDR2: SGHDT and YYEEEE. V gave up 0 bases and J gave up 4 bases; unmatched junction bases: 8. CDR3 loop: CASSLASGTSGLYEQYF. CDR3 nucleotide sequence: TGTGCCAGCAGCTTGGCCTCTGGGACTAGCGGGCTTTACGAGCAGTACTTC.

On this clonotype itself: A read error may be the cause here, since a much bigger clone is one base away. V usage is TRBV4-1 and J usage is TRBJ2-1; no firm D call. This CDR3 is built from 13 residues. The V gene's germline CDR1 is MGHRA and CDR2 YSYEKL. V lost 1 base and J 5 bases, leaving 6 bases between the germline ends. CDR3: CASSQVLDNEQFF. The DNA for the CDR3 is TGCGCCAGCAGCCAAGTTCTCGACAATGAGCAGTTCTTC.

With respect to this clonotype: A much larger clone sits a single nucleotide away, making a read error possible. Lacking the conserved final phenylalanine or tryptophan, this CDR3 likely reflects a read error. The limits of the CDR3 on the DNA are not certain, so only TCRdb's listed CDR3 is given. This CDR3 is CASTFRRQGVEKLFS. This chain uses TRBV26 with TRBJ1-4; the table calls TRBD1, which could not be checked here. TRBV26 is a known pseudogene. Both ends counted, the CDR3 spans 15 residues.

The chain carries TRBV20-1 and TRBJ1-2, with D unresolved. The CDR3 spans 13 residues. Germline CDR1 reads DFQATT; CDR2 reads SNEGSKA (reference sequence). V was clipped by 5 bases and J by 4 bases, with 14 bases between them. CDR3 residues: CSACSPEIYGYTF. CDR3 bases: TGCAGTGCTTGTAGTCCGGAAATCTATGGCTACACCTTC.

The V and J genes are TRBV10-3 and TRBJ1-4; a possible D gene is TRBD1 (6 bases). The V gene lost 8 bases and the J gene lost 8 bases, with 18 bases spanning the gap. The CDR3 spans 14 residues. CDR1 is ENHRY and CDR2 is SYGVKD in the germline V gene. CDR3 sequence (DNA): TGTGCCATCTCGGCGGGGGGCAGCGGGGAAAAACTGTTTTTT. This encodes CAISAGGSGEKLFF.

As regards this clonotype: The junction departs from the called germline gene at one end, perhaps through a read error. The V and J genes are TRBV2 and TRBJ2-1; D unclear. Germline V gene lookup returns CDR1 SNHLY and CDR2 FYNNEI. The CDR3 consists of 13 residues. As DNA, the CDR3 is TGTGCCAGCAGTGACCCGACACGGAATGAGAAGTTCTTC. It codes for CASSDPTRNEKFF.

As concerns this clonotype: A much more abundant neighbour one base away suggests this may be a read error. CDR3 protein: CASSCGTRGETQYF. CDR3 sequence (DNA): TGTGCCAGCAGCTGCGGGACTAGGGGAGAGACCCAGTACTTC. The chain combines TRBV7-2 with TRBJ2-5, with 8 bases matching TRBD2. V gave up 4 bases and J gave up 4 bases; unmatched junction bases: 5. CDR3 length: 14 amino acids. Germline-derived CDR1 and CDR2 are SGHTA and FQGNSA.

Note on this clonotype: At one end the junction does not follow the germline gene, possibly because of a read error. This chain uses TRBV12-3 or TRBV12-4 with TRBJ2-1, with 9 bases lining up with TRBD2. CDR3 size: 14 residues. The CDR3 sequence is CASSVAGAWDEQSF. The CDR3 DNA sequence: TGTGCCAGCAGTGTAGCGGGAGCTTGGGATGAGCAGTCCTTC.

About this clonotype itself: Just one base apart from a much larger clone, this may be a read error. In DNA form, the CDR3 reads TGCGCCAGAAGTGACAAGGGTCTCGTGAGATATCAGCCCCAGCATTTT. The encoded protein is CARSDKGLVRYQPQHF. J is TRBJ1-5 and V is TRBV10-2; D uncertain. Looked up from germline, CDR1 is WSHSY and CDR2 is SAAADI. The length of the CDR3 is 16 residues.

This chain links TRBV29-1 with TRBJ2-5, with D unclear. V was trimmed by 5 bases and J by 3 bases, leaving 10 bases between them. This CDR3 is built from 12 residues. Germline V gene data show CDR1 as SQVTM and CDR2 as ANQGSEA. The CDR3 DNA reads TGCAGCGTTAAAATGGCCAAAGAGACCCAGTACTTC. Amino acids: CSVKMAKETQYF.

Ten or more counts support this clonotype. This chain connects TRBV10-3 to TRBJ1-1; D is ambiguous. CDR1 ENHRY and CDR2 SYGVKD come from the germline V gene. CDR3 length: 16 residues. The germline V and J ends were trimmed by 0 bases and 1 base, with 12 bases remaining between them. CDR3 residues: CAISESSRYENTEAFF. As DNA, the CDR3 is TGTGCCATCAGTGAGTCGAGTCGGTACGAGAACACTGAAGCTTTCTTT.

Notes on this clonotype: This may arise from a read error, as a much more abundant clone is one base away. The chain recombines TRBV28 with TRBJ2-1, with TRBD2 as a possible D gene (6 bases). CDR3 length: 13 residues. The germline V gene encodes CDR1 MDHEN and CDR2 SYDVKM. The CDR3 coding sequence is TGTGCCAGCTCGGGCGGGGCCTACAATGAGCAGTCCTTC. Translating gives CASSGGAYNEQSF.

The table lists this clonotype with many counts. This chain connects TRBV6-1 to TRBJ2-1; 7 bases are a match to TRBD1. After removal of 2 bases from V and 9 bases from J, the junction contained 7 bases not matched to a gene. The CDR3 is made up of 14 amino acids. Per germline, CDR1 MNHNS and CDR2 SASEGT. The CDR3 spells CASSEQGELGEQFF. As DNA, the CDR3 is TGTGCCAGCAGTGAACAGGGGGAGCTCGGTGAGCAGTTCTTC.

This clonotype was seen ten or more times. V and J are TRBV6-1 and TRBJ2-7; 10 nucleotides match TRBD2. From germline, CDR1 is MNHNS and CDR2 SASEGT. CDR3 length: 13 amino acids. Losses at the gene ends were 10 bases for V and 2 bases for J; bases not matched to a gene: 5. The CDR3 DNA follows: TGTGCCACCAGGACTAGCGGAACCTACGAGCAGTACTTC. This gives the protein CATRTSGTYEQYF.